Each of the 19 T cell receptor beta chains below was sequenced from the same sample in a study of beta chain features in type 1 diabetes. TCRB transcripts that were expressed got sequenced, as all of the isolated RNA had been reverse transcribed. Sequencing was performed with immunoSEQ multiplex PCR; in TCRdb, only in-frame clones are kept and a portion is missing. The sample consists of around 690,000 clones, about an eighth of them appearing once. These receptors have no identified antigens. General study points: TCRB CDR3s were moderately but significantly shorter in Type 1 diabetes patients in all four CD4+ subsets.

Sequencing was performed on naive CD4+ T cells from blood. The receptors derive from a man between 25 and 39 years old with type 1 diabetes.

J is TRBJ2-5 and V is TRBV19; D unclear. From germline, CDR1 is LNHDA and CDR2 SQIVND (reference sequence). Deletions cut 3 bases from V and 3 bases from J, with 8 bases between. The CDR3 sequence is 13 residues long. The CDR3 protein is CASSIGIKETQYF. CDR3 sequence (DNA): TGTGCCAGTAGTATCGGAATAAAAGAGACCCAGTACTTC. Combining the CDR3 with reference TRBV19 and TRBJ2-5 gives the whole variable domain DGGITQSPKYLFRKEGQNVTLSCEQNLNHDAMYWYRQDPGQGLRLIYYSQIVNDFQKGDIAEGYSVSREKKESFPLTVTSAQKNPTAFYLCASSIGIKETQYFGPGTRLLVL.

This clone was observed a handful of times. V is TRBV7-2 and J is TRBJ2-5; D perhaps matches TRBD1 (6 bases). Looked up from germline, CDR1 is SGHTA and CDR2 is FQGNSA. Trimming took off 4 bases at V and 2 bases at J, with 14 bases between the two ends. The CDR3 covers 15 residues. The CDR3 region is CASSSMTGPQETQYF. CDR3 in DNA: TGTGCCAGCAGCTCAATGACAGGACCTCAAGAGACCCAGTACTTC.

The CDR3 sequence: CASSLGQPSYGYTF. CDR3 nucleotide sequence: TGTGCCAGCAGCTTAGGGCAGCCATCCTATGGCTACACCTTC. The rearrangement joins TRBV7-2 to TRBJ1-2; D not resolved. Trimming left V 1 base short and J 4 bases short, with 10 bases between. The germline V gene has CDR1 SGHTA and CDR2 FQGNSA. The CDR3 has 14 residues.

There are a few counts of this clone. This chain connects TRBV5-6 to TRBJ2-7; D is ambiguous. Between the trimmed V and J ends, which lost 0 bases and 1 base, there was a span of 5 bases. The germline V gene encodes CDR1 SGHDT and CDR2 YYEEEE. The CDR3 covers 13 residues. The CDR3 sequence is CASSLVDSYEQYF. CDR3 nucleotides: TGTGCCAGCAGCTTGGTGGATTCCTACGAGCAGTACTTC.

The chain uses TRBV7-9 and TRBJ1-2, with unresolved D. The ends were cut back, 4 bases at V and 7 bases at J, with 16 bases in the middle. Per the germline V gene, CDR1 is SEHNR and CDR2 is FQNEAQ (reference sequence). CDR3 length: 14 amino acids. CDR3 region: CASSSPVVGSGYTF. The CDR3 coding sequence is TGTGCCAGCAGCTCCCCCGTCGTGGGCTCTGGCTACACCTTC.

J is TRBJ2-6 and V is TRBV4-3; the D is unclear. The V and J ends lost 3 bases and 4 bases respectively, with 16 bases between them. The CDR3 length is 17 residues. Looked up from germline, CDR1 is LGHNA and CDR2 is YSLEER. CDR3: CASSHFPSFSGANVLTF. CDR3 nucleotides: TGCGCCAGCAGCCATTTCCCCAGTTTCTCCGGGGCCAACGTCCTGACTTTC.

The chain joins TRBV6-5 to TRBJ2-5; 11 nucleotides agree with TRBD2. This CDR3 has 15 amino acids. V gave up 6 bases and J gave up 1 base; unmatched junction bases: 4. Looked up from germline, CDR1 is MNHEY and CDR2 is SVGAGI. CDR3 sequence (DNA): TGTGCCAGCAGCTTAGCGGGGGGGATCCAAGAGACCCAGTACTTC. It codes for CASSLAGGIQETQYF.

This clone has just a few counts. The chain has TRBV10-3 and TRBJ2-7, with D perhaps matching TRBD1 or TRBD2 (5 bases each). The CDR3 sequence is 12 residues long. Trimming took off 7 bases at V and 5 bases at J, with 12 bases between the two ends. Germline-derived CDR1 and CDR2 are ENHRY and SYGVKD. The CDR3 coding sequence is TGTGCCATCATGAGTGGGGGAAACGAGCAGTACTTC. This sequence encodes CAIMSGGNEQYF.

A few counts support this clone. The genes are TRBV9 and TRBJ1-1; 7 nucleotides line up with TRBD1. The junction had 8 bases not matched to a gene; V was cut back by 3 bases and J by 0 bases. Germline loops: CDR1 SGDLS, CDR2 YYNGEE. The CDR3 extends over 16 amino acids. Here the CDR3 DNA reads TGTGCCAGCAGCGGGCTGGGACAGAACATGAACACTGAAGCTTTCTTT. Translated: CASSGLGQNMNTEAFF.

The table lists this clone with a few counts. This rearrangement joins TRBV10-3 to TRBJ2-2; 11 nucleotides agree with TRBD2. J gave up 5 bases and V 6 bases, and 2 bases lay outside the gene matches. CDR1 ENHRY and CDR2 SYGVKD come from the germline V gene. The CDR3 spans 14 residues. In DNA, the CDR3 is TGTGCCATCAGAGGGACTAGCGGAACCGGGGAGCTGTTTTTT. Translation gives CAIRGTSGTGELFF.

This clone was detected only a few times. The chain has TRBV28 and TRBJ2-1, with D possibly matching TRBD2 (7 bases). The ends were cut back, 5 bases at V and 3 bases at J, with 20 bases in the middle. This CDR3 spans 17 amino acids. Germline V CDR1 and CDR2: MDHEN, SYDVKM. In DNA form, the CDR3 reads TGTGCCAGCAGTGACCTCTTTGCGGGGGCCATCTACAATGAGCAGTTCTTC. Protein: CASSDLFAGAIYNEQFF. The variable domain in full, completed from reference TRBV28 and TRBJ2-1, reads DVKVTQSSRYLVKRTGEKVFLECVQDMDHENMFWYRQDPGLGLRLIYFSYDVKMKEKGDIPEGYSVSREKKERFSLILESASTNQTSMYLCASSDLFAGAIYNEQFFGPGTRLTVL.

The chain links TRBV18 to TRBJ2-7; no definite D call. V lost 3 bases, J lost 5 bases, and 11 bases lay in between. The CDR3 runs to 13 residues. The germline gives CDR1 KGHSH, CDR2 LQKENI. The CDR3, as DNA: TGTGCCAGCTCACCCCTGGAACACGACGAGCAGTACTTC. Its protein product is CASSPLEHDEQYF.

The rearrangement uses TRBV5-1 and TRBJ1-2, with D possibly being TRBD1 (6 bases). The V gene's germline CDR1 is SGHRS and CDR2 YFSETQ. The CDR3 has 14 amino acids. Between the trimmed V and J ends, which lost 4 bases and 8 bases, there was a span of 18 bases. The CDR3 here is CASSASTGKRGYTF. In DNA form, the CDR3 reads TGCGCCAGCAGCGCATCAACAGGGAAACGAGGCTACACCTTC. Filled out from reference TRBV5-1 and TRBJ1-2, the complete variable domain reads KAGVTQTPRYLIKTRGQQVTLSCSPISGHRSVSWYQQTPGQGLQFLFEYFSETQRNKGNFPGRFSGRQFSNSRSEMNVSTLELGDSALYLCASSASTGKRGYTFGSGTRLTVV.

This clone was recorded a few times. V and J are TRBV20-1 and TRBJ2-7; D call uncertain. Germline CDR1 and CDR2: DFQATT and SNEGSKA (reference sequence). The V gene lost 4 bases and the J gene lost 4 bases, with 8 bases spanning the gap. The CDR3 is 11 residues long. The CDR3 protein is CSAKFGYEQYF. The CDR3 DNA reads TGCAGTGCTAAATTTGGGTACGAGCAGTACTTC.

This clone has a handful of counts. The J gene is TRBJ1-2, the V gene TRBV28; D remains ambiguous. Trimming removed 5 bases from V and 8 bases from J, with 15 bases in between. The CDR3 is 13 residues long. Germline lookup yields CDR1 MDHEN and CDR2 SYDVKM. The chain's CDR3 is CASSQDLPEGYTF. CDR3 DNA sequence: TGTGCCAGCAGTCAGGACCTCCCGGAGGGCTACACCTTC.

V gene TRBV5-1 combines with J gene TRBJ1-1; TRBD1 aligns across 12 bases. Unmatched junction bases numbered 7, after V lost 0 bases and J lost 10 bases. Germline-derived CDR1 and CDR2 are SGHRS and YFSETQ. This CDR3 is built from 15 residues. CDR3 sequence: CASSLAGQGARGAFF. The CDR3 DNA follows: TGCGCCAGCAGCTTGGCGGGACAGGGGGCGCGAGGAGCTTTCTTT.

Only a few counts were recorded for this clone. The chain carries TRBV7-9 and TRBJ1-4; 7 bases align to TRBD1. CDR1 is SEHNR, CDR2 FQNEAQ, per germline (reference sequence). After removal of 5 bases from V and 0 bases from J, the junction contained 3 bases not matched to a gene. The CDR3 is 15 amino acids. The CDR3 here is CASSAGTATNEKLFF. The CDR3 DNA sequence: TGTGCCAGCAGCGCCGGGACAGCAACTAATGAAAAACTGTTTTTT.

The chain has TRBV25-1 and TRBJ2-1; 11 nucleotides line up with TRBD2. Germline V lookup: CDR1 MGHDK, CDR2 SYGVNS. V lost 5 bases to trimming and J lost 10 bases; unmatched junction nucleotides: 13. The CDR3 length is 16 residues. Here the CDR3 reads CASSNTGTSGLGEQFF. DNA for the CDR3: TGTGCCAGCAGTAATACCGGGACTAGCGGACTGGGCGAGCAGTTCTTC.

This clone was observed a handful of times. The chain combines TRBV6-1 with TRBJ2-1; TRBD1 matches 7 bases. Germline V gene lookup returns CDR1 MNHNS and CDR2 SASEGT. The ends lost 6 bases at V and 7 bases at J; junction bases unmatched: 3. CDR3 length equals 12 residues. This chain's CDR3 is CASSPTGNEQFF. Written as DNA, the CDR3 is TGTGCCAGCAGCCCGACAGGGAATGAGCAGTTCTTC.